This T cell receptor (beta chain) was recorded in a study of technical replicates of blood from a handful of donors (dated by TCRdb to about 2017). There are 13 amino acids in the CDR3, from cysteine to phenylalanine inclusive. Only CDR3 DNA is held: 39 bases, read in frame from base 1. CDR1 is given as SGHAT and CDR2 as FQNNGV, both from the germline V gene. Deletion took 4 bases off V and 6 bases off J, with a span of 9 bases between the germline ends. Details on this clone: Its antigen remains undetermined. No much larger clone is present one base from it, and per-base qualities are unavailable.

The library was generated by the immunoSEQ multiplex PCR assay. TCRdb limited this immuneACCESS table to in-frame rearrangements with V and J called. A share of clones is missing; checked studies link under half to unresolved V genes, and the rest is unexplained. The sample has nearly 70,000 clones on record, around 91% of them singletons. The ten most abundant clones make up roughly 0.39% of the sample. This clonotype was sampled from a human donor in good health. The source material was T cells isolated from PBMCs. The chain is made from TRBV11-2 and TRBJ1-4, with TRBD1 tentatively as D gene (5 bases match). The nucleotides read TGTGCCAGCAGCTCGGGGGGTCATGAAAAACTGTTTTTT. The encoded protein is CASSSGGHEKLFF.